This entry lists 9 T cell receptor beta chains sequenced from one sample in a study of patients and donors after allogeneic stem cell transplantation (dated by TCRdb to 2018 to 2020). Library method: RT-PCR. These reads were obtained on a NextSeq 550. TCRdb reprocessing: public reads trimmed at Q25 with fastp, clones called with MiXCR, in-frame beta chains kept. Under each unique CDR3 protein, matching rows form one entry showing the most common genes and DNA. The sample table holds 7,300 or so distinct CDR3 sequences, of which roughly 13% were seen once. The biggest ten clones account for about 53% of the sample. The sample comprised blood, either unsorted or a sorted T cell fraction (not recorded which). The receptor source for this set is a human donor who was either an allogeneic HSCT recipient or a stem cell or donor lymphocyte infusion donor (not recorded which). It is not recorded whose cells these are; they may come from a transplant donor.

In its sample, this clonotype was seen a few times. The chain couples TRBV7-3 to TRBJ2-5, with D unresolved. This CDR3 is 13 amino acids long. Trimming shortened V by 2 bases and J by 1 base, and 5 bases separated the two germline ends. Germline CDR1 SGHTA, CDR2 FQGTGA. The CDR3: CASSLDTQETQYF. CDR3 bases: TGTGCCAGCAGCTTAGACACCCAAGAGACCCAGTACTTC. Looking up the rest from reference TRBV7-3 and TRBJ2-5 gives the full variable domain: GAGVSQTPSNKVTEKGKYVELRCDPISGHTALYWYRQSLGQGPEFLIYFQGTGAADDSGLPNDRFFAVRPEGSVSTLKIQRTERGDSAVYLCASSLDTQETQYFGPGTRLLVL.

This clonotype was seen a few times. The CDR3 sequence: CASRGREKLFF. In DNA form, the CDR3 reads TGTGCCAGCAGGGGTAGAGAAAAACTGTTTTTT. The rearrangement links TRBV28 to TRBJ1-4, with D hard to call. Germline values: CDR1 MDHEN, CDR2 SYDVKM. The CDR3 runs to 11 residues. V lost 6 bases and J 8 bases, leaving 7 bases between the germline ends.

This clonotype has a handful of counts. The rearrangement joins TRBV7-9 to TRBJ1-1; possible D gene TRBD1, 6 bases. The V gene's germline CDR1 is SEHNR and CDR2 FQNEAQ (reference sequence). Trimming shortened V by 5 bases and J by 7 bases, and 14 bases separated the two germline ends. The CDR3 runs 13 residues. CDR3 nucleotide sequence: TGTGCCAGCAGCCCACAGGGTTGGGGTGAAGCTTTCTTT. This encodes CASSPQGWGEAFF.

This clonotype came up a few times. The chain is built from TRBV6-2 or TRBV6-3 and TRBJ2-3, with D possibly TRBD2 on 6 matching bases. V was cut by 7 bases and J by 10 bases, with 12 bases left in between. Germline V gives CDR1 MNHEY, CDR2 SVGEGT. The CDR3 has 11 amino acids. This CDR3 is CASTGDLAQYF. The CDR3 nucleotides are TGTGCCAGCACGGGGGACCTGGCGCAGTATTTT.

The V and J genes are TRBV5-1 and TRBJ1-6, with 8 bases that match TRBD1. Germline V gene data show CDR1 as SGHRS and CDR2 as YFSETQ. The CDR3 has 18 residues. J lost 0 bases, V lost 3 bases, and 8 bases had no gene match. CDR3 sequence: CASSSRTGRSSYNSPLHF. CDR3 coding DNA: TGCGCCAGCAGCTCCAGGACAGGGCGCAGCTCCTATAATTCACCCCTCCACTTT.

The rearrangement joins TRBV6-5 to TRBJ1-1; 10 bases fit TRBD1. Germline CDR1 is MNHEY and CDR2 is SVGAGI. CDR3 size: 16 residues. The ends lost 6 bases at V and 5 bases at J; junction bases unmatched: 12. DNA of the CDR3: TGTGCCAGCAGCCGAACTACCGACAGGGGGCGGACTGAAGCTTTCTTT. This encodes CASSRTTDRGRTEAFF.

The chain employs TRBV7-2 and TRBJ2-5, with 10 bases fitting TRBD1. V shed 5 bases, J shed 5 bases, and the junction held 8 bases outside the gene matches. The germline CDR1 and CDR2 sequences are SGHTA and FQGNSA. CDR3 length: 15 residues. The CDR3 spells CASSTDRGLGETQYF. The CDR3 DNA follows: TGTGCCAGCAGCACCGACAGGGGGCTGGGCGAGACCCAGTACTTC.

Ten or more counts support this clonotype. V and J are TRBV5-1 and TRBJ2-1, with TRBD1 matching over 10 bases. V lost 7 bases, J lost 5 bases, and 3 bases stayed unmatched. Germline V CDR1 and CDR2: SGHRS, YFSETQ. The CDR3 spans 13 residues. The CDR3 bases are TGCGCCAGCCGACAGGGGGCAAACAATGAGCAGTTCTTC. It codes for CASRQGANNEQFF.

This clonotype was counted at least ten times. The chain employs TRBV13 and TRBJ1-1; no clear D. This CDR3 comprises 15 residues. Looked up from germline, CDR1 is PRHDT and CDR2 is FYEKMQ (reference sequence). Trimming shortened V by 0 bases and J by 3 bases, and 11 bases separated the two germline ends. The CDR3 protein is CASSLGHPLDTEAFF. In DNA, the CDR3 is TGTGCCAGCAGCTTAGGACACCCTTTGGACACTGAAGCTTTCTTT. The whole variable domain, remainder taken from reference TRBV13 and TRBJ1-1, is AAGVIQSPRHLIKEKRETATLKCYPIPRHDTVYWYQQGPGQDPQFLISFYEKMQSDKGSIPDRFSAQQFSDYHSELNMSSLELGDSALYFCASSLGHPLDTEAFFGQGTRLTVV.